The text below deals with one T cell receptor (beta chain). What it recognizes is unknown. The entry originates in a study of radiotherapy plus CTLA-4 blockade in lung cancer. Overall study: In 18% of patients, objective responses were seen; approximately 30% had disease control. Study-wide points: The study found tumor-derived TCR clones expanded in blood after radiotherapy plus ipilimumab.

People whose metastatic non-small-cell lung cancer was chemo-refractory got focal radiation along with CTLA-4 blockade by ipilimumab. Germline V CDR1 and CDR2: SGHVS, FQNEAQ. This CDR3 comprises 15 residues. The V and J ends lost 5 bases and 1 base respectively, with 12 bases between them. Clones were sequenced by immunoSEQ multiplex PCR, and TCRdb holds only the in-frame ones, with some missing. The sample lists roughly 50,000 clones, less than 90% occurring once. The chain joins TRBV7-8 to TRBJ2-1; D ambiguous. This clonotype originated in a human donor with non-small cell lung cancer that progressed on radiotherapy plus ipilimumab. Some clones in this sample may be carry-over from other donors' samples. This specimen was peripheral blood, taken from a patient treated with radiotherapy plus ipilimumab. The CDR3 region is CASSNNARSYNEQFF. The DNA of the CDR3 is TGTGCCAGCAGCAATAACGCTAGGTCCTACAATGAGCAGTTCTTC. Filled out from reference TRBV7-8 and TRBJ2-1, the complete variable domain reads GAGVSQSPRYKVAKRGQDVALRCDPISGHVSLFWYQQALGQGPEFLTYFQNEAQLDKSGLPSDRFFAERPEGSVSTLKIQRTQQEDSAVYLCASSNNARSYNEQFFGPGTRLTVL.